The rows below give T cell receptor beta chains drawn from one sample of a study of T cells in Graves' hyperthyroidism and ophthalmopathy. TCRdb re-derived calls from the multiplex PCR reads in MiXCR, one entry per CDR3 protein. Among 350,000 or so distinct CDR3 sequences listed, roughly 23% were seen once. Material: blood. These receptors were collected from a woman between 50 and 59 years old with Graves' hyperthyroidism. The CDR3 runs from the conserved cysteine through the conserved F or W. D genes are given only for firm matches. Part of the rows lack a size; the others show once, few, many or a class for expanded clones.

cdr3_aa,cdr3_nt,d_call,v_call,j_call,clone_size
CASSVSSGRTDTQYF,TGTGCCAGCAGCGTCAGTAGCGGGAGAACAGATACGCAGTATTTT,TRBD2,TRBV7-2,TRBJ2-3,many
CASSATGGPNTEAFF,TGTGCCAGCAGCGCGACAGGGGGCCCGAACACTGAAGCTTTCTTT,TRBD1,TRBV7-2,TRBJ1-1,many
CASSQTGTIYGYTF,TGTGCCAGCAGTCAGACCGGGACAATCTATGGCTACACCTTC,-,TRBV12-3/TRBV12-4,TRBJ1-2,many
CSARTPGSTDTQYF,TGCAGTGCTAGGACTCCGGGGAGCACAGATACGCAGTATTTT,-,TRBV20-1,TRBJ2-3,many
CASSLGRQGLYGYTF,TGTGCCAGCAGCTTAGGCCGACAGGGGTTGTATGGCTACACCTTC,TRBD1,TRBV11-2,TRBJ1-2,many
CASRKGQNNEKLFF,TGTGCCAGCAGGAAAGGTCAGAATAATGAAAAACTGTTTTTT,-,TRBV6-2/TRBV6-3,TRBJ1-4,-
CASRPQGGVNEQFF,TGTGCCAGCAGGCCCCAGGGCGGTGTCAATGAGCAGTTCTTC,-,TRBV28,TRBJ2-1,-
CSARERDIRTDTQYF,TGCAGTGCTAGAGAACGGGACATCCGCACAGATACGCAGTATTTT,-,TRBV20-1,TRBJ2-3,-
CASSERSATGELFF,TGTGCCAGCAGTGAAAGGTCAGCCACCGGGGAGCTGTTTTTT,-,TRBV6-1,TRBJ2-2,-
CASSPTSQSTDTQYF,TGTGCCAGCAGCCCGACTAGCCAGAGCACAGATACGCAGTATTTT,TRBD2,TRBV7-2,TRBJ2-3,-
CASSLGDHRADTQYF,TGTGCCAGCAGCTTGGGGGACCACCGAGCAGATACGCAGTATTTT,-,TRBV11-2,TRBJ2-3,many
CASSLSTGPYEQYF,TGCGCCAGCAGTCTGAGCACAGGGCCCTACGAGCAGTACTTC,-,TRBV4-1,TRBJ2-7,-
CASSQTSGGANEQFF,TGTGCCAGCAGCCAGACTAGCGGGGGGGCCAATGAGCAGTTCTTC,TRBD2,TRBV3-1,TRBJ2-1,-
CSAREGQAVVQPQHF,TGCAGTGCTAGAGAAGGACAGGCCGTGGTTCAGCCCCAGCATTTT,TRBD1,TRBV20-1,TRBJ1-5,many
CSAIHRGTYEQYF,TGCAGTGCTATACACAGGGGAACCTACGAGCAGTACTTC,TRBD1,TRBV20-1,TRBJ2-7,many
CASSPPSSLYTGELFF,TGTGCCAGCTCACCACCGTCTAGCCTGTACACCGGGGAGCTGTTTTTT,-,TRBV18,TRBJ2-2,-
CASSFPGRGLHGYTF,TGTGCCAGCAGCTTCCCGGGAAGGGGTTTGCATGGCTACACCTTC,-,TRBV7-2,TRBJ1-2,many
CASSPREGTNEKLFF,TGTGCCAGCTCACCGCGGGAGGGGACTAATGAAAAACTGTTTTTT,-,TRBV18,TRBJ1-4,-
CASSHRTSGGYYQETQYF,TGTGCCAGCAGTCATCGGACTAGCGGGGGGTACTACCAAGAGACCCAGTACTTC,TRBD2,TRBV6-1,TRBJ2-5,-
CASSARVEAGYTF,TGTGCCAGCAGTGCCCGGGTCGAGGCTGGCTACACCTTC,-,TRBV6-1,TRBJ1-2,-
CSARWIYGYTF,TGCAGTGCTAGATGGATTTATGGCTACACCTTC,-,TRBV20-1,TRBJ1-2,few
CSGDSSSYNEQFF,TGCAGTGGGGACAGTAGCTCCTACAATGAGCAGTTCTTC,TRBD1,TRBV20-1,TRBJ2-1,many
CASGTRYGTQYF,TGTGCCAGCGGGACTAGATATGGTACGCAGTATTTT,TRBD2,TRBV2,TRBJ2-3,few
CASSLAPGQGAPEQFF,TGCGCCAGCAGCTTGGCCCCGGGACAGGGTGCGCCCGAGCAGTTCTTC,TRBD1,TRBV5-1,TRBJ2-1,-
CASSHRVKETQYF,TGTGCTAGCAGCCACAGGGTAAAAGAGACCCAGTACTTC,-,TRBV7-7,TRBJ2-5,-
CASSQDQPGRGADTQYF,TGTGCCAGCAGCCAAGATCAACCAGGAAGGGGGGCAGATACGCAGTATTTT,-,TRBV14,TRBJ2-3,-
CASSILQGNNQPQHF,TGTGCCAGCAGTATCCTACAGGGTAACAATCAGCCCCAGCATTTT,-,TRBV28,TRBJ1-5,-
CASSKNLAGQFF,TGTGCCAGCAGCAAAAATCTAGCGGGCCAGTTCTTC,TRBD2,TRBV7-2,TRBJ2-1,-
CASSQSIGGAEAFF,TGTGCCAGCAGCCAATCCATTGGGGGGGCTGAAGCTTTCTTT,-,TRBV3-1,TRBJ1-1,many
CASSPPVGNEAFF,TGTGCCAGCTCACCACCGGTGGGGAATGAAGCTTTCTTT,-,TRBV18,TRBJ1-1,many
CASSGATSGGAYSYNEQFF,TGTGCCAGCAGCGGGGCGACTAGCGGGGGGGCCTACTCCTACAATGAGCAGTTCTTC,TRBD2,TRBV9,TRBJ2-1,few
CASSESPLAYNEQFF,TGTGCCAGCAGTGAGAGCCCGCTGGCCTACAATGAGCAGTTCTTC,-,TRBV6-1,TRBJ2-1,many
CASRTPGTSGEQYF,TGTGCCAGCAGAACGCCCGGGACTAGCGGCGAGCAGTACTTC,TRBD2,TRBV28,TRBJ2-7,many
CASSLGASKRETQYF,TGTGCCAGTAGCTTAGGAGCTAGCAAACGTGAGACCCAGTACTTC,-,TRBV11-2,TRBJ2-5,many
CASSEADAWGAGNTQYF,TGTGCCAGCAGTGAAGCGGACGCATGGGGGGCGGGGAATACGCAGTATTTT,-,TRBV6-1,TRBJ2-3,-
CASSTTGEQYF,TGTGCCAGCAGTACCACGGGGGAGCAGTACTTC,-,TRBV12-3/TRBV12-4,TRBJ2-7,many
CASRAGGTWRTGELFF,TGTGCCAGCAGAGCGGGAGGGACCTGGAGGACCGGGGAGCTGTTTTTT,TRBD2,TRBV6-1,TRBJ2-2,-
CSARGTGSLSGANVLTF,TGCAGTGCTAGAGGGACAGGGAGTTTATCAGGGGCCAACGTCCTGACTTTC,TRBD1,TRBV20-1,TRBJ2-6,many
CASSLEGSSSGNTIYF,TGTGCCAGCAGCTTAGAGGGGAGTAGCTCTGGAAACACCATATATTTT,-,TRBV7-2,TRBJ1-3,few
CATSDFGGREMDEQFF,TGTGCCACCAGTGATTTCGGCGGGAGGGAGATGGATGAGCAGTTCTTC,TRBD2,TRBV24-1,TRBJ2-1,many
CASSYSGTQSEAFF,TGTGCCAGCAGTTACTCCGGGACGCAGTCTGAAGCTTTCTTT,-,TRBV6-5,TRBJ1-1,many
CASSKTKVPSTDTQYF,TGTGCCAGCTCGAAAACAAAGGTCCCCAGCACAGATACGCAGTATTTT,-,TRBV18,TRBJ2-3,few
CAWRPKGLGNQPQHF,TGTGCCTGGAGACCCAAGGGACTTGGCAATCAGCCCCAGCATTTT,-,TRBV30,TRBJ1-5,-
CATSRDSAGELFF,TGTGCCACCAGCAGAGATTCGGCCGGGGAGCTGTTTTTT,-,TRBV15,TRBJ2-2,few
CSVSARVRAQETQYF,TGCAGTGTGTCTGCTCGGGTGAGGGCCCAAGAGACCCAGTACTTC,-,TRBV20-1,TRBJ2-5,-